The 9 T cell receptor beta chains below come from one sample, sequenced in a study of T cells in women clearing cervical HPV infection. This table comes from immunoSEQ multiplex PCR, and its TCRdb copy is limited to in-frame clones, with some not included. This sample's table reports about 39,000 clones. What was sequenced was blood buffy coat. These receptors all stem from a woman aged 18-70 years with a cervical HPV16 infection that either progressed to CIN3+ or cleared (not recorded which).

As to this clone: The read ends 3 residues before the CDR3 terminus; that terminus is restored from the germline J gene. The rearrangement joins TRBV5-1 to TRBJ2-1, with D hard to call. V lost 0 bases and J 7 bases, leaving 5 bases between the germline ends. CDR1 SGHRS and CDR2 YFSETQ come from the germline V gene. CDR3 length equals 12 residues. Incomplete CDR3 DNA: TGCGCCAGCAGCTTGGCCCAGAATGAG. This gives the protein CASSLAQNE. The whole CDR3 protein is CASSLAQNEQFF. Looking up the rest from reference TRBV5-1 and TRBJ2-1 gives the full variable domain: KAGVTQTPRYLIKTRGQQVTLSCSPISGHRSVSWYQQTPGQGLQFLFEYFSETQRNKGNFPGRFSGRQFSNSRSEMNVSTLELGDSALYLCASSLAQNEQFFGPGTRLTVL.

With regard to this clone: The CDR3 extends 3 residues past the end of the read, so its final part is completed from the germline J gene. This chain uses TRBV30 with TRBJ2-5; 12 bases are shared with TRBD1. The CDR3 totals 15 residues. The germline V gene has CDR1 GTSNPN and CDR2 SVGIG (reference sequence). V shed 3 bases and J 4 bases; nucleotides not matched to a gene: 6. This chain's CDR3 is CAWSLGTGGRETQYF. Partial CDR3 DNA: TGTGCCTGGAGCTTAGGGACAGGGGGCCGAGAGACC.

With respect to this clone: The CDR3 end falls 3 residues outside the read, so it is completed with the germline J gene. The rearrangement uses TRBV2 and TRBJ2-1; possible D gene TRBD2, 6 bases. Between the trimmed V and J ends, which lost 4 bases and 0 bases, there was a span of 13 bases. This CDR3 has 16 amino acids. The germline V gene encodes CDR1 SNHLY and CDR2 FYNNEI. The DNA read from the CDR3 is TGTGCCAGCAGTGTCTCCGCGGGGACCTCCTACAATGAG. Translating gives CASSVSAGTSYNE. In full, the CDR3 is CASSVSAGTSYNEQFF. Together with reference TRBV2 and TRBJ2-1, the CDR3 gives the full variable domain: EPEVTQTPSHQVTQMGQEVILRCVPISNHLYFYWYRQILGQKVEFLVSFYNNEISEKSEIFDDQFSVERPDGSNFTLKIRSTKLEDSAMYFCASSVSAGTSYNEQFFGPGTRLTVL.

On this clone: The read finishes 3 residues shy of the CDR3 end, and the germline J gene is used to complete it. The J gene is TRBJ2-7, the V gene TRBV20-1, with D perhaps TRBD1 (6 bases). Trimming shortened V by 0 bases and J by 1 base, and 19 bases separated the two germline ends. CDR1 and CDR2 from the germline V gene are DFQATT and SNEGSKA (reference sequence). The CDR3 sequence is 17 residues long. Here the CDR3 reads CSARDKVLARGSYEQYF. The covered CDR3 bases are TGCAGTGCTAGAGATAAAGTGTTAGCCAGGGGTTCCTACGAG.

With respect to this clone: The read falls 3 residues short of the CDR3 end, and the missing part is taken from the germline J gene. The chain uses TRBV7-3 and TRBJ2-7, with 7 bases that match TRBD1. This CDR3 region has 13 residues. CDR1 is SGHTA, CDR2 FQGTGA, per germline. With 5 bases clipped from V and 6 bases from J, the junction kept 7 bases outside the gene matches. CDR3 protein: CASSQDRDREQYF. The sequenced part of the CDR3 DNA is TGTGCCAGCAGCCAAGACAGGGATCGCGAG.

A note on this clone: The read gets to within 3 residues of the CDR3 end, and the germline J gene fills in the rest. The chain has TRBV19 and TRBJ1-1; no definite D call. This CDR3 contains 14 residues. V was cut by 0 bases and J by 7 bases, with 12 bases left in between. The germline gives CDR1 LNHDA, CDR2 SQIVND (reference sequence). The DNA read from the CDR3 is TGTGCCAGTAGTATAGATAGTAATCCGGGTGAA. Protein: CASSIDSNPGE. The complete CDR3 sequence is CASSIDSNPGEAFF.

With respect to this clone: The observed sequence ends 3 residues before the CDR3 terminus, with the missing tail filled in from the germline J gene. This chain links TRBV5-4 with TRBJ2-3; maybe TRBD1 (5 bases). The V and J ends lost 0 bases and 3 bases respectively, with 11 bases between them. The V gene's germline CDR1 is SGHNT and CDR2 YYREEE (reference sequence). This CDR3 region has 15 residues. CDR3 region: CASSLELGPTDTQYF. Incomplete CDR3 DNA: TGTGCCAGCAGCTTGGAACTGGGGCCGACAGATACG.

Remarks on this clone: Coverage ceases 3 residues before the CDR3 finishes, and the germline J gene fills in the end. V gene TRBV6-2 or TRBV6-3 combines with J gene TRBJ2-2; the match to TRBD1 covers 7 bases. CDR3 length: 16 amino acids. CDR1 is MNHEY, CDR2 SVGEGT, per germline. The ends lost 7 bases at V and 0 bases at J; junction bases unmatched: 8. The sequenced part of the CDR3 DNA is TGTGCCAGCACCTATTCAGGGGGTACGAACACCGGGGAG. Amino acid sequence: CASTYSGGTNTGE. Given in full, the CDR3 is CASTYSGGTNTGELFF.

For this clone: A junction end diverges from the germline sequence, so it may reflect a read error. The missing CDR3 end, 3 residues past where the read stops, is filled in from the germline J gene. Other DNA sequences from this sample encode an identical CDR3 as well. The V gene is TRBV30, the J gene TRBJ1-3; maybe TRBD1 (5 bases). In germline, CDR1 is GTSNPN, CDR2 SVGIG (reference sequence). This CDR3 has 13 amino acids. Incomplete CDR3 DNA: TGTGCCTGGAGTGTAAGGGGTGGAAACACG. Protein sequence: CAWSVRGGNT. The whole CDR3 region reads CAWSVRGGNTIYF.